These 24 T cell receptor beta chains were all obtained from the same sample, sequenced in a study of radiation and T cells in renal cell carcinoma. The time point here: blood 2 weeks post-SBRT. The treatment denotes: 15 Gy SBRT to primary tumor, nephrectomy 4 weeks later. The data were produced by immunoSEQ multiplex PCR, yet TCRdb's version contains in-frame clones alone and is incomplete. The table has 100,000 to 150,000 clones, 88% seen once; the top ten hold 5.8%. Sequenced here: blood, sampled from a patient whose treatment included radiotherapy and nephrectomy. The receptors were sampled from a woman in her 70s with renal cell carcinoma.

This clone was recorded once. The V call is TRBV9, the J call TRBJ1-1; D unclear. The CDR3 has 15 amino acids. Germline CDR1 and CDR2: SGDLS and YYNGEE. V was trimmed by 0 bases and J by 1 base, leaving 10 bases between them. The CDR3 loop is CASSVEGLGNTEAFF. The CDR3 DNA reads TGTGCCAGCAGCGTAGAGGGTTTGGGGAACACTGAAGCTTTCTTT. The full variable domain, completed using reference TRBV9 and TRBJ1-1, is DSGVTQTPKHLITATGQRVTLRCSPRSGDLSVYWYQQSLDQGLQFLIQYYNGEERAKGNILERFSAQQFPDLHSELNLSSLELGDSALYFCASSVEGLGNTEAFFGQGTRLTVV.

J is TRBJ1-1 and V is TRBV5-4, with 11 bases identical to TRBD1. J was trimmed by 0 bases and V by 7 bases; bases with no gene match: 5. From germline, CDR1 is SGHNT and CDR2 YYREEE (reference sequence). This CDR3 contains 15 residues. CDR3 nucleotides: TGTGCCAGCCTGGACAGGGGGCTTCTGAACACTGAAGCTTTCTTT. Translated, it gives CASLDRGLLNTEAFF.

The CDR3 loop is CASSGYKSLDYGYTF. CDR3 nucleotide sequence: TGTGCCAGCAGCGGTTATAAGAGCCTGGACTATGGCTACACCTTC. The rearrangement uses TRBV7-3 and TRBJ1-2; no clear D. Per germline, CDR1 SGHTA and CDR2 FQGTGA. Deletions cut 5 bases from V and 3 bases from J, with 16 bases between. CDR3 length equals 15 residues.

The chain joins TRBV6-6 to TRBJ1-2; D is undetermined. CDR3 length equals 14 residues. The germline V and J ends were trimmed by 0 bases and 3 bases, with 8 bases remaining between them. From germline, CDR1 is MNHNY and CDR2 SVGAGI (reference sequence). The DNA of the CDR3 is TGTGCCAGCAGTTACTCGACTTATGACTATGGCTACACCTTC. Translating gives CASSYSTYDYGYTF.

The chain combines TRBV9 with TRBJ2-1, with D possibly TRBD2 on 6 matching bases. Trimming left V 3 bases short and J 4 bases short, with 20 bases between. Germline V lookup: CDR1 SGDLS, CDR2 YYNGEE. This CDR3 region has 17 residues. CDR3 protein: CASSDPIVGGEYNEQFF. CDR3 nucleotides: TGTGCCAGCAGCGACCCCATAGTGGGCGGGGAATACAATGAGCAGTTCTTC.

The V and J genes are TRBV6-5 and TRBJ1-1, with 7 nucleotides matching TRBD1. The CDR3 length is 15 residues. CDR1 is MNHEY, CDR2 SVGAGI, per germline. Losses at the gene ends were 4 bases for V and 4 bases for J; bases not matched to a gene: 9. CDR3 coding DNA: TGTGCCAGCAGTTTCGACCGGGACAGCACCACTGAAGCTTTCTTT. Translated, it gives CASSFDRDSTTEAFF.

This rearrangement joins TRBV29-1 to TRBJ2-1; D is undetermined. The CDR3 has 10 residues. Trimming removed 1 base at V and 8 bases at J, with 3 bases between. CDR1 and CDR2 (germline): SQVTM, ANQGSEA. CDR3 in DNA: TGCAGCGTTGAAGGCTATGAGCAGTTCTTC. This sequence encodes CSVEGYEQFF.

This chain links TRBV9 with TRBJ1-1; D uncertain. V lost 0 bases to trimming and J lost 1 base, with 10 bases between them. The CDR3 totals 15 residues. From germline, CDR1 is SGDLS and CDR2 YYNGEE. In DNA, the CDR3 is TGTGCCAGCAGCGTAGCTGCGGGTACGAACACTGAAGCTTTCTTT. Translation: CASSVAAGTNTEAFF. Filled out from reference TRBV9 and TRBJ1-1, the complete variable domain reads DSGVTQTPKHLITATGQRVTLRCSPRSGDLSVYWYQQSLDQGLQFLIQYYNGEERAKGNILERFSAQQFPDLHSELNLSSLELGDSALYFCASSVAAGTNTEAFFGQGTRLTVV.

The chain couples TRBV6-5 to TRBJ1-1; D gene unclear. Germline values: CDR1 MNHEY, CDR2 SVGAGI. Trimming shortened V by 6 bases and J by 1 base, and 9 bases separated the two germline ends. The CDR3 has 13 residues. As DNA, the CDR3 is TGTGCCAGCAGCCCTGTCACGAACACTGAAGCTTTCTTT. Its protein product is CASSPVTNTEAFF.

The chain has TRBV7-2 and TRBJ1-2, with D tentatively TRBD1 (6 bases). This CDR3 region has 14 residues. Trimming removed 5 bases at V and 4 bases at J, with 14 bases between. CDR1 and CDR2 from the germline V gene are SGHTA and FQGNSA. CDR3 sequence: CASSTGGPFYGYTF. The CDR3 DNA sequence: TGTGCCAGCAGCACCGGGGGGCCTTTCTATGGCTACACCTTC.

The chain carries TRBV5-6 and TRBJ1-4; D possibly corresponds to TRBD1 (5 bases). CDR3 length: 18 amino acids. V lost 4 bases, J lost 7 bases, and 26 bases lay in between. Germline V CDR1 and CDR2: SGHDT, YYEEEE. The CDR3 is CASSLTLGDLGLGEKLFF. CDR3 coding DNA: TGTGCCAGCAGCCTGACCCTGGGGGACTTAGGACTGGGTGAAAAACTGTTTTTT.

The V gene is TRBV7-6, the J gene TRBJ1-1, with D possibly TRBD1 on 5 matching bases. Deletions cut 6 bases from V and 6 bases from J, with 17 bases between. This CDR3 has 14 amino acids. The germline gives CDR1 SGHVS, CDR2 FNYEAQ. CDR3 sequence reads: CASSRNSRDSEAFF. The CDR3 nucleotides are TGTGCCAGCAGTCGAAACTCCAGGGACTCTGAAGCTTTCTTT.

This sequence joins TRBV11-3 and TRBJ2-1; D possibly matches TRBD1 or TRBD2 (6 bases each). Per germline, CDR1 SGHNT and CDR2 YENEEA. V was pared by 2 bases and J by 4 bases, with 12 bases between. The CDR3 has 15 residues. CDR3 amino acids: CASSLKGGPYNEQFF. CDR3 in DNA: TGTGCCAGCAGCTTAAAAGGGGGGCCGTACAATGAGCAGTTCTTC. Full variable domain (rest looked up from reference TRBV11-3 and TRBJ2-1): EAGVVQSPRYKIIEKKQPVAFWCNPISGHNTLYWYLQNLGQGPELLIRYENEEAVDDSQLPKDRFSAERLKGVDSTLKIQPAELGDSAVYLCASSLKGGPYNEQFFGPGTRLTVL.

The chain couples TRBV19 to TRBJ2-7; TRBD1 matches at 11 bases. This CDR3 is 14 amino acids long. V was pared by 3 bases and J by 3 bases, with 1 base of the junction left unmatched. Germline loops: CDR1 LNHDA, CDR2 SQIVND (reference sequence). The CDR3 DNA reads as TGTGCCAGTAGTATGGGGACAGGGGGCTACGAGCAGTACTTC. It encodes CASSMGTGGYEQYF.

CDR3: CASSQEAGGQDTQYF. CDR3 DNA sequence: TGCGCCAGCAGCCAAGAGGCGGGGGGGCAAGATACGCAGTATTTT. V usage is TRBV4-3 and J usage is TRBJ2-3, with 9 bases lining up with TRBD2. This CDR3 is built from 15 residues. Germline V gene data show CDR1 as LGHNA and CDR2 as YSLEER. V shed 0 bases and J 5 bases; nucleotides not matched to a gene: 3.

The chain employs TRBV15 and TRBJ1-4; 9 positions agree with TRBD1. Trimming removed 0 bases from V and 5 bases from J; junction bases left unmatched: 4. Germline-derived CDR1 and CDR2 are LNHNV and YYDKDF (reference sequence). CDR3 length: 16 residues. The CDR3: CATSRDDRGRNEKLFF. The CDR3 nucleotides read TGTGCCACCAGCAGAGATGACAGGGGGAGGAATGAAAAACTGTTTTTT. The full variable domain, rest sourced from reference TRBV15 and TRBJ1-4, is DAMVIQNPRYQVTQFGKPVTLSCSQTLNHNVMYWYQQKSSQAPKLLFHYYDKDFNNEADTPDNFQSRRPNTSFCFLDIRSPGLGDTAMYLCATSRDDRGRNEKLFFGSGTQLSVL.

This chain joins TRBV11-2 and TRBJ2-2, with a tentative D call TRBD2 (6 bases). Germline V CDR1 and CDR2: SGHAT, FQNNGV. This CDR3 is 15 amino acids long. V gave up 2 bases and J gave up 5 bases, with 12 bases separating them. The CDR3 protein is CASSLNGGGTGELFF. CDR3 DNA sequence: TGTGCCAGCAGCTTAAACGGGGGTGGAACCGGGGAGCTGTTTTTT.

The chain is built from TRBV10-1 and TRBJ2-5; the match to TRBD1 covers 8 bases. CDR1 is WNHNN, CDR2 SYGVQD, per germline (reference sequence). Trimming cost V 6 bases and J 1 base; bases outside gene matches: 4. The CDR3 is 14 amino acids. CDR3 bases: TGCGCCAGCAGGCCCGACAGGGGCCAAGAGACCCAGTACTTC. Translating gives CASRPDRGQETQYF.

The chain couples TRBV11-3 to TRBJ1-3; D possibly corresponds to TRBD1 (6 bases). Trimming shortened V by 2 bases and J by 0 bases, and 14 bases separated the two germline ends. This CDR3 has 17 residues. Germline V gives CDR1 SGHNT, CDR2 YENEEA. The CDR3 is CASSLRLQGSSGNTIYF. The CDR3 bases are TGTGCCAGCAGCTTACGCTTACAGGGCTCCTCTGGAAACACCATATATTTT.

This CDR3 reads CASSLSAPGNTIYF. The CDR3 DNA sequence: TGTGCCAGCAGTTTGAGCGCACCCGGAAACACCATATATTTT. V and J are TRBV28 and TRBJ1-3; no definite D call. Germline V CDR1 and CDR2: MDHEN, SYDVKM. Trimming cost V 3 bases and J 4 bases, with 10 bases left between them. CDR3 length: 14 residues.

This clone appeared once. V gene TRBV6-5 combines with J gene TRBJ2-7, with 8 bases identical to TRBD2. The germline CDR1 and CDR2 sequences are MNHEY and SVGAGI. This CDR3 contains 13 residues. V lost 6 bases, J lost 5 bases, and 6 bases stayed unmatched. CDR3 amino acids: CASRSGGLDEQYF. CDR3 DNA sequence: TGTGCCAGCAGAAGCGGGGGCCTTGACGAGCAGTACTTC.

The gene calls are TRBV6-6 and TRBJ1-1; D is undetermined. The CDR3 spans 13 residues. V lost 4 bases to trimming and J lost 4 bases, with 10 bases between them. The germline gives CDR1 MNHNY, CDR2 SVGAGI (reference sequence). For the CDR3, the DNA is TGTGCCAGCAGTTCCGGGTTTGGCACTGAAGCTTTCTTT. Encoded protein: CASSSGFGTEAFF.

The CDR3 DNA follows: TGTGCCAGCTCACCAACGGTTGGGGAGACCCAGTACTTC. It translates to CASSPTVGETQYF. The J gene is TRBJ2-5, the V gene TRBV18, with no clear D. V gave up 2 bases and J gave up 5 bases, with 9 bases separating them. Germline V gives CDR1 KGHSH, CDR2 LQKENI. The CDR3 length is 13 residues. Filled out from reference TRBV18 and TRBJ2-5, the complete variable domain reads NAGVMQNPRHLVRRRGQEARLRCSPMKGHSHVYWYRQLPEEGLKFMVYLQKENIIDESGMPKERFSAEFPKEGPSILRIQQVVRGDSAAYFCASSPTVGETQYFGPGTRLLVL.

This clone was seen a handful of times. The V and J genes are TRBV4-1 and TRBJ2-7; 11 nucleotides align to TRBD2. The germline V gene encodes CDR1 MGHRA and CDR2 YSYEKL. The length of the CDR3 is 15 residues. J lost 3 bases, V lost 5 bases, and 6 bases had no gene match. CDR3 region: CASSSPSGGRYEQYF. The CDR3 nucleotides read TGCGCCAGCAGCTCCCCTAGCGGGGGGCGCTACGAGCAGTACTTC.